The source of this T cell receptor (beta chain) is a study of T cells in narcolepsy. Germline V CDR1 and CDR2: LGHNA, YNFKEQ. Trimming shortened V by 4 bases and J by 6 bases, and 14 bases separated the two germline ends. The CDR3 has 14 amino acids. Assay used: immunoSEQ multiplex PCR; TCRdb lists only in-frame clones, some missing. The sample includes more than 25,000 clones, 79% of them seen just once. The clonotype originates from a human donor in good health. The chain has TRBV4-2 and TRBJ2-3, with D tentatively TRBD1 (5 bases). The sequencing sample was made of memory (CD45RA-) CD4+ T cells from blood. Here the CDR3 reads CASSRTHGGDTQYF. Here the CDR3 DNA reads TGTGCCAGCAGCCGGACACATGGTGGGGATACGCAGTATTTT.